The rows below give T cell receptor beta chains drawn from one sample of a study of T cell changes during pregnancy in multiple sclerosis. TCRdb's copy holds only in-frame clones and misses some; the assay was immunoSEQ multiplex PCR. Among roughly 40,000 clones listed, over 90% were seen once. This material consisted of CD4+ T cells from peripheral blood mononuclear cells, taken in the second trimester of pregnancy. These receptors all come from a female donor with multiple sclerosis, enrolled in a pregnancy study. The CDR3 runs from the conserved cysteine through the conserved F or W. Each record gives: V gene, J gene, clone size, D gene, CDR3 DNA, CDR3 protein. A D gene is named only where the DNA matches it firmly. Expanded clones get a size class; other rows say once, few or many, or leave the size out.

v_gene: TRBV5-1; j_gene: TRBJ1-1; abundance: once; d_gene: NA; CDR3nt: TGCGCCAGCAGCGACTACTGGGCCAACACTGAAGCTTTCTTT; CDR3aa: CASSDYWANTEAFF
v_gene: TRBV5-1; j_gene: TRBJ1-2; abundance: NA; d_gene: TRBD1; CDR3nt: TGCGCCAGCAGCCATGGACGGGACAGAGCTAACTATGGCTACACCTTC; CDR3aa: CASSHGRDRANYGYTF
v_gene: TRBV7-3; j_gene: TRBJ1-3; abundance: NA; d_gene: NA; CDR3nt: TGTGCCAGCAGCTTAGTACAGGGAGGAAACACCATATATTTT; CDR3aa: CASSLVQGGNTIYF
v_gene: TRBV5-1; j_gene: TRBJ2-1; abundance: NA; d_gene: TRBD2; CDR3nt: TGCGCCAGCAGCTGGGGGACTACAAACAATGAGCAGTTCTTC; CDR3aa: CASSWGTTNNEQFF
v_gene: TRBV9; j_gene: TRBJ2-1; abundance: NA; d_gene: NA; CDR3nt: TGTGCCAGCAGCCTGACAGACAGTAGCCTTGGGGTGCATGAGCAGTTCTTC; CDR3aa: CASSLTDSSLGVHEQFF
v_gene: TRBV10-3; j_gene: TRBJ2-1; abundance: NA; d_gene: TRBD2; CDR3nt: TGTGCCATCAGTGAGCCCGAAGGACTAGAAGGATACTACAATGAGCAGTTCTTC; CDR3aa: CAISEPEGLEGYYNEQFF
v_gene: TRBV18; j_gene: TRBJ1-1; abundance: NA; d_gene: TRBD1; CDR3nt: TGTGCCAGCTCACCAACCGGGACAGGGACCGGGACTGAAGCTTTCTTT; CDR3aa: CASSPTGTGTGTEAFF
v_gene: TRBV5-6; j_gene: TRBJ2-2; abundance: NA; d_gene: NA; CDR3nt: TGTGCCAGCAGCTTCGTCTCACAGGGAGCCGGGGAGCTGTTTTTT; CDR3aa: CASSFVSQGAGELFF
v_gene: TRBV7-2; j_gene: TRBJ1-1; abundance: NA; d_gene: TRBD1; CDR3nt: TGTGCCAGCAGTATAAGTGCAGGGGGCACTGAAGCTTTCTTT; CDR3aa: CASSISAGGTEAFF
v_gene: TRBV18; j_gene: TRBJ1-2; abundance: once; d_gene: NA; CDR3nt: TGTGCCAGCTCTATACCAGGATCCTATGGCTACACCTTC; CDR3aa: CASSIPGSYGYTF
v_gene: TRBV2; j_gene: TRBJ1-6; abundance: NA; d_gene: NA; CDR3nt: TGTGCCAGCACGCGTGAGGCCCCGAATTCACCCCTCCACTTT; CDR3aa: CASTREAPNSPLHF
v_gene: TRBV6-5; j_gene: TRBJ1-6; abundance: NA; d_gene: TRBD1; CDR3nt: TGTGCCAGCAGTGACAGGGGTAGTAATTCACCCCTCCACTTT; CDR3aa: CASSDRGSNSPLHF
v_gene: TRBV4-2; j_gene: TRBJ2-7; abundance: NA; d_gene: NA; CDR3nt: TGTGCCAGCAGCGAAGGGGGGGGCACAACCTACGAGCAGTACTTC; CDR3aa: CASSEGGGTTYEQYF
v_gene: TRBV6-1; j_gene: TRBJ1-5; abundance: once; d_gene: TRBD1; CDR3nt: TGTGCCAGCAGTCCAACAGGGGCCATCAATCAGCCCCAGCATTTT; CDR3aa: CASSPTGAINQPQHF
v_gene: TRBV5-1; j_gene: TRBJ2-1; abundance: NA; d_gene: NA; CDR3nt: TGCGCCAGCAGCTTGTTTGGGGGAGGCCCGGCCAATGAGCAGTTCTTC; CDR3aa: CASSLFGGGPANEQFF
v_gene: TRBV4-2; j_gene: TRBJ2-1; abundance: NA; d_gene: NA; CDR3nt: TGTGCCAGCAGCCAAAAGGGAGGGCAGTTCTTC; CDR3aa: CASSQKGGQFF
v_gene: TRBV29-1; j_gene: TRBJ1-2; abundance: few; d_gene: TRBD1; CDR3nt: TGCAGCGTTGAAGATCTTCACAGGGGGGGCTACACCTTC; CDR3aa: CSVEDLHRGGYTF
v_gene: TRBV6-5; j_gene: TRBJ2-5; abundance: NA; d_gene: NA; CDR3nt: TGTGCCAGCAGTTACCAGGGGGGTGTGGAGACCCAGTACTTC; CDR3aa: CASSYQGGVETQYF
v_gene: TRBV19; j_gene: TRBJ2-1; abundance: NA; d_gene: NA; CDR3nt: TGTGCCAGTAGTCCCCTACAGGTAGCGGCACACAATGAGCAGTTCTTC; CDR3aa: CASSPLQVAAHNEQFF
v_gene: TRBV25-1; j_gene: TRBJ2-3; abundance: once; d_gene: NA; CDR3nt: TGTGCCAGCAGTCGGCGGACTAGCACAGATACGCAGTATTTT; CDR3aa: CASSRRTSTDTQYF
v_gene: TRBV11-3; j_gene: TRBJ2-7; abundance: NA; d_gene: TRBD1; CDR3nt: TGTGCCAGCAGCCGAGGGGGGACAGGGGCTGGCGAGCAGTACTTC; CDR3aa: CASSRGGTGAGEQYF
v_gene: TRBV14; j_gene: TRBJ2-5; abundance: NA; d_gene: NA; CDR3nt: TGTGCCAGCAGCCCCCTAGGGGGGGCTGAGACCCAGTACTTC; CDR3aa: CASSPLGGAETQYF
v_gene: TRBV18; j_gene: TRBJ1-5; abundance: NA; d_gene: NA; CDR3nt: TGTGCCAGCTCACCGCAAGGACAGCATAGCAATCAGCCCCAGCATTTT; CDR3aa: CASSPQGQHSNQPQHF
v_gene: TRBV30; j_gene: TRBJ2-7; abundance: NA; d_gene: NA; CDR3nt: TGTGCCTGGAGTGTACCCCGGTCCGCCCGGGACGAGCAGTACTTC; CDR3aa: CAWSVPRSARDEQYF
v_gene: TRBV19; j_gene: TRBJ2-5; abundance: NA; d_gene: NA; CDR3nt: TGTGCCAGTAGTCCGACAGTTCAAGAGACCCAGTACTTC; CDR3aa: CASSPTVQETQYF
v_gene: TRBV15; j_gene: TRBJ1-1; abundance: NA; d_gene: TRBD1; CDR3nt: TGTGCCACCAGCAGAGGTGTAAGGGACAGGGAATCGTCTGAAGCTTTCTTT; CDR3aa: CATSRGVRDRESSEAFF
v_gene: TRBV19; j_gene: TRBJ2-6; abundance: NA; d_gene: NA; CDR3nt: TGTGCCAGTAGTATATCGGGGGTGGCTGGGGCCAACGTCCTGACTTTC; CDR3aa: CASSISGVAGANVLTF
v_gene: TRBV9; j_gene: TRBJ1-4; abundance: NA; d_gene: TRBD1; CDR3nt: TGTGCCAGCAGCGCGACAGGGAGCCGGGAAAAACTGTTTTTT; CDR3aa: CASSATGSREKLFF
v_gene: TRBV5-1; j_gene: TRBJ2-7; abundance: NA; d_gene: TRBD1; CDR3nt: TGCGCCAGCAGCTGGTCCGGGACAGGGACCGCCGAGCAGTACTTC; CDR3aa: CASSWSGTGTAEQYF
v_gene: TRBV27; j_gene: TRBJ2-7; abundance: NA; d_gene: NA; CDR3nt: TGTGCCAGCAGATCTAGCCGGGACTCTTCCTACGAGCAGTACTTC; CDR3aa: CASRSSRDSSYEQYF
v_gene: TRBV7-8; j_gene: TRBJ1-5; abundance: NA; d_gene: NA; CDR3nt: TGTGCCAGCAGCTTAGCAATACAGATAGGCAATCAGCCCCAGCATTTT; CDR3aa: CASSLAIQIGNQPQHF
v_gene: TRBV7-2; j_gene: TRBJ2-5; abundance: NA; d_gene: NA; CDR3nt: TGTGCCAGCAGCTTTAGCATCCAAGAGACCCAGTACTTC; CDR3aa: CASSFSIQETQYF
v_gene: TRBV7-2; j_gene: TRBJ2-7; abundance: NA; d_gene: NA; CDR3nt: TGTGCCAGCAGCGTTTCCGGGACTGACCCCTACGAGCAGTACTTC; CDR3aa: CASSVSGTDPYEQYF
v_gene: TRBV29-1; j_gene: TRBJ1-1; abundance: NA; d_gene: NA; CDR3nt: TGCAGTGGGTTCGACAGGCCGAACACTGAAGCTTTCTTT; CDR3aa: CSGFDRPNTEAFF
v_gene: TRBV28; j_gene: TRBJ2-1; abundance: NA; d_gene: NA; CDR3nt: TGTGCCAGCAGTTGTTTCAATCCGGTGAGCTCCTACAATGAGCAGTTCTTC; CDR3aa: CASSCFNPVSSYNEQFF
v_gene: TRBV27; j_gene: TRBJ1-2; abundance: NA; d_gene: NA; CDR3nt: TGTGCCAGCAGCCCGGACAGCTATGGCTACACCTTC; CDR3aa: CASSPDSYGYTF
v_gene: TRBV21-1; j_gene: TRBJ1-2; abundance: NA; d_gene: NA; CDR3nt: TGTGCCAGCAGCAAAAAAGGGACAGGACAAAATGGCTACACCTTC; CDR3aa: CASSKKGTGQNGYTF
v_gene: TRBV2; j_gene: TRBJ2-5; abundance: NA; d_gene: NA; CDR3nt: TGTGCCAGTAAGGGGGAGGGAGAGACCCAGTACTTC; CDR3aa: CASKGEGETQYF
v_gene: TRBV4-3; j_gene: TRBJ1-1; abundance: NA; d_gene: TRBD1; CDR3nt: TGCGCCAGCAGTCGAGTCAGGGGGCTGAACACTGAAGCTTTCTTT; CDR3aa: CASSRVRGLNTEAFF
v_gene: TRBV5-1; j_gene: TRBJ1-1; abundance: NA; d_gene: TRBD1; CDR3nt: TGCGCCAGCAGCCCGGAGGGGACAGGGGAGGGGGCTGAAGCTTTCTTT; CDR3aa: CASSPEGTGEGAEAFF
v_gene: TRBV5-4; j_gene: TRBJ1-1; abundance: once; d_gene: TRBD1; CDR3nt: TGTGCCAGCAGCCTGGGGACAGGCAGGCAAAGGGGTGAAGCTTTCTTT; CDR3aa: CASSLGTGRQRGEAFF
v_gene: TRBV27; j_gene: TRBJ1-5; abundance: NA; d_gene: NA; CDR3nt: TGTGCCGCAACCCCACAGGGTCCCTATAGCAATCAGCCCCAGCATTTT; CDR3aa: CAATPQGPYSNQPQHF
v_gene: TRBV9; j_gene: TRBJ2-1; abundance: NA; d_gene: TRBD2; CDR3nt: TGTGCCAGCAGCGTAGGAGCGGGGGGGCTGTACAATGAGCAGTTCTTC; CDR3aa: CASSVGAGGLYNEQFF
v_gene: TRBV5-1; j_gene: TRBJ2-5; abundance: NA; d_gene: NA; CDR3nt: TGCGCCAGCAGCCGAGCGGTACCGATCCAAGAGACCCAGTACTTC; CDR3aa: CASSRAVPIQETQYF
v_gene: TRBV11-2; j_gene: TRBJ2-5; abundance: NA; d_gene: TRBD2; CDR3nt: TGTGCCAGCAGCCGTTACAGGACTAGCGGGGGGACCCAAGAGACCCAGTACTTC; CDR3aa: CASSRYRTSGGTQETQYF
v_gene: TRBV11-2; j_gene: TRBJ2-7; abundance: NA; d_gene: TRBD1; CDR3nt: TGTGCCAGCAGCTTACTCCGACAAACAGGGGAAGAGGGCTACGAGCAGTACTTC; CDR3aa: CASSLLRQTGEEGYEQYF
v_gene: TRBV5-1; j_gene: TRBJ2-5; abundance: NA; d_gene: TRBD2; CDR3nt: TGCGCCAGCAGCCCAGGGACTAGCGGGGAAAAAGAGACCCAGTACTTC; CDR3aa: CASSPGTSGEKETQYF
v_gene: TRBV5-1; j_gene: TRBJ2-1; abundance: NA; d_gene: TRBD2; CDR3nt: TGCGCCAGCACCTTACTAGCGGGGATCCCAGGAGGACAGTCGTATGAGCAGTTCTTC; CDR3aa: CASTLLAGIPGGQSYEQFF
v_gene: TRBV29-1; j_gene: TRBJ1-1; abundance: once; d_gene: TRBD1; CDR3nt: TGCAGCGTTGAACGCAGGGGGACCAACACTGAAGCTTTCTTT; CDR3aa: CSVERRGTNTEAFF
v_gene: TRBV6-5; j_gene: TRBJ1-1; abundance: once; d_gene: NA; CDR3nt: TGTGCCAGCCGCACCCCAAGCGCTGAAGCTTTCTTT; CDR3aa: CASRTPSAEAFF
v_gene: TRBV29-1; j_gene: TRBJ2-7; abundance: once; d_gene: TRBD2; CDR3nt: TGCAGCGTACTAGCGGGGAGCTCCTACGAGCAGTACTTC; CDR3aa: CSVLAGSSYEQYF